This entry concerns a single TCR beta chain. Its specificity is not known. TCR beta CDR3 regions were amplified from RNA transcripts. TCR CDR3 underwent first-round RT-PCR with the HTBI primer set. TCRdb fed the multiplex PCR reads into MiXCR, producing one record per CDR3 protein. Among over 200,000 distinct CDR3 sequences listed, approximately 20% were seen once. This sample is part of a study of T cells in Graves' hyperthyroidism and ophthalmopathy. Study-wide results and limits: It was a median about 7.1 months before onset that the model predicted ophthalmopathy.

The CDR3 runs 14 residues. Looked up from germline, CDR1 is SGDLS and CDR2 is YYNGEE. Trimming took 4 bases from V and 4 from J, leaving 13 bases between them. Hyperthyroidism patients were newly diagnosed, had disease duration under 2 months, and were aged 18 to 65 years. It was 8 to 10 ml of fresh peripheral blood that supplied the PBMCs. The chain is built from TRBV9 and TRBJ2-3, with no clear D. The TCR was taken from a man aged 35 to 55 with Graves' hyperthyroidism. The material sequenced was blood. In DNA, the CDR3 is TGTGCCAGCAGCTCAAGCCAGGCCCCAGATACGCAGTATTTT. Amino acids: CASSSSQAPDTQYF.